This T cell receptor (beta chain) was sequenced during a study of breast tumors, draining lymph nodes, adjacent tissues. Findings of the study overall: Most tumor T cells seemingly derive from lymph node, then expand in tumor. Tumor and nontumor repertoires were significantly more similar in luminal-like than in basal-like breast cancer.

A single record per CDR3 protein comes from TCRdb applying MiXCR to the multiplex PCR reads. The top ten hold around 22% of the sample, which has some 21,000 distinct CDR3 sequences, roughly 41% seen once. Concerning this clonotype: The target antigen is unknown.

This sequence originates from a female donor with breast cancer. Some clones in this sample may be carry-over from other donors' samples. Sequenced sample: breast tumor tissue.

The CDR3 DNA reads as TGTGCCAGCAGCATGATGGGACCTCCGCCAGACTATGGCTACACCTTC. The encoded protein is CASSMMGPPPDYGYTF. V is TRBV7-8 and J is TRBJ1-2; D may be TRBD1 (5 bases). Germline values: CDR1 SGHVS, CDR2 FQNEAQ. CDR3 length: 16 amino acids. Trimming pared 5 bases from V and 3 bases from J, leaving 19 bases between. The full variable domain, rest sourced from reference TRBV7-8 and TRBJ1-2, is GAGVSQSPRYKVAKRGQDVALRCDPISGHVSLFWYQQALGQGPEFLTYFQNEAQLDKSGLPSDRFFAERPEGSVSTLKIQRTQQEDSAVYLCASSMMGPPPDYGYTFGSGTRLTVV.